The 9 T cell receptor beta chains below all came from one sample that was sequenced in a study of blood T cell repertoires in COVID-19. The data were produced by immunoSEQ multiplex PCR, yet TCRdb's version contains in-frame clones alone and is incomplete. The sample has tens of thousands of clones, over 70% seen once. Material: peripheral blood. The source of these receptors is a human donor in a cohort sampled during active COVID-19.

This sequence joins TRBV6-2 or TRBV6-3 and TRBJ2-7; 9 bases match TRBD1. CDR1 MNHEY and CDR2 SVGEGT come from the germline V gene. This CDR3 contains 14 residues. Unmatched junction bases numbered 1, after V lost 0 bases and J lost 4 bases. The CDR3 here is CASSYSGQGYEQYF. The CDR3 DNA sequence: TGTGCCAGCAGTTACTCGGGACAGGGTTACGAGCAGTACTTC.

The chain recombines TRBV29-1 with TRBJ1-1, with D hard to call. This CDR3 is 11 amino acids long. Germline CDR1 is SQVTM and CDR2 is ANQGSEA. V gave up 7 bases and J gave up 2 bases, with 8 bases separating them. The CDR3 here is CSALDNTEAFF. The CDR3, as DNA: TGCAGCGCCTTAGATAACACTGAAGCTTTCTTT.

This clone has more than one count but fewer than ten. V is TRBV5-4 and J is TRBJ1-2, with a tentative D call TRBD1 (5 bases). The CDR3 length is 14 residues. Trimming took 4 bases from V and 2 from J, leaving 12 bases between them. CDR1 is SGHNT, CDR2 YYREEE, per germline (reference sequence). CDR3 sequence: CASSIQGTNYGYTF. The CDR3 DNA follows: TGTGCCAGCAGCATCCAGGGTACCAACTATGGCTACACCTTC.

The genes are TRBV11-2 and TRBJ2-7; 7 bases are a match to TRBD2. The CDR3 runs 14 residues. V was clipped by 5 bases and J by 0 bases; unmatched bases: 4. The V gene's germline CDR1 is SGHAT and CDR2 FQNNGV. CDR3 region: CASSLLAISYEQYF. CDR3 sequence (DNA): TGTGCCAGCAGCCTACTAGCGATCTCCTACGAGCAGTACTTC.

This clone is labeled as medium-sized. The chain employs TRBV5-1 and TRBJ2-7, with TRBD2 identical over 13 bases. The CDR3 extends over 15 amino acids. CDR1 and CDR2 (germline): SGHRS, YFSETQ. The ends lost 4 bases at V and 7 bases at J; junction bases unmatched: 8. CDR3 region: CASSIEPGLAGEQYF. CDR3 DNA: TGCGCCAGCAGCATCGAACCGGGACTAGCGGGAGAGCAGTACTTC.

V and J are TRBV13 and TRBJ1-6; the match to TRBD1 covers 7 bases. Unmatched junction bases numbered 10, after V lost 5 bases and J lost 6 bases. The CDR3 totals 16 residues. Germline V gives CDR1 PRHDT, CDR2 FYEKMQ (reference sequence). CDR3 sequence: CASSPTGTETNSPLHF. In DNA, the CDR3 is TGTGCCAGCAGCCCTACCGGGACAGAGACTAATTCACCCCTCCACTTT.

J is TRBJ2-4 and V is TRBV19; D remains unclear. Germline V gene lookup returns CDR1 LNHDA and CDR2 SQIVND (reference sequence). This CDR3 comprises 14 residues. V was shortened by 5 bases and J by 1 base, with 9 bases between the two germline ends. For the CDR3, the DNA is TGTGCCAGTAGTCCCCAGTGGGCCAAAAACATTCAGTACTTC. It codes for CASSPQWAKNIQYF.

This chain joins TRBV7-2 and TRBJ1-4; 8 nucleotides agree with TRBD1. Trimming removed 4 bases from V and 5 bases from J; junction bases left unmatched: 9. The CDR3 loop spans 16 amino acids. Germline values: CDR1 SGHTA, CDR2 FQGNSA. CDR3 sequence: CASSSLNRGNNEKLFF. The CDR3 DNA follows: TGTGCCAGCAGCTCCCTTAACAGGGGGAACAATGAAAAACTGTTTTTT.

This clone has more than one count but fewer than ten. The CDR3 protein is CASSQINIGQKPYEQYF. The CDR3 DNA follows: TGTGCCAGCAGCCAAATTAATATCGGACAGAAGCCCTACGAGCAGTACTTC. This chain links TRBV3-1 (or the pseudogene TRBV3-2) with TRBJ2-7, with D perhaps matching TRBD1 (6 bases). Per the germline V gene, CDR1 is LGHDT and CDR2 is YNNKEL (reference sequence). V was trimmed by 2 bases and J by 2 bases, leaving 19 bases between them. The CDR3 sequence is 17 residues long.